The source of this T cell receptor (beta chain) is a study of CD8 T cell repertoires and HIV-1 epitope variants. Study as a whole: Epitopes were three Gag families plus Nef HW9 and YT9. Equal numbers of autologous T cell-negative cells presented antigen to enriched T cells.

Libraries were prepared by immunoSEQ multiplex PCR; TCRdb keeps only in-frame clonotypes and omits some of them. The sample holds several thousand clones; around 63% are singletons and the top ten take 43%. V lost 3 bases and J lost 7, with 16 bases in between. This CDR3 comprises 15 residues. Per germline, CDR1 SEHNR and CDR2 FQNEAQ (reference sequence). Points on this clone: As yet, its antigen is unknown.

The V gene is TRBV7-9, the J gene TRBJ1-5; maybe TRBD1 (6 bases). The sequenced material came from cultured CD8+ T cells derived from PBMCs. This sequence was found in a male donor with HIV. CDR3 bases: TGTGCCAGCAGCTTGGATGGGGGCCGAGACCAGCCCCAGCATTTT. Its protein product is CASSLDGGRDQPQHF.